The 20 T cell receptor beta chains presented below share a single source sample, sequenced in a study of cytomegalovirus exposure and HLA in healthy donors. 13 Jbeta primers and 60 Vbeta primers were used for the PCR. Sequencing was performed with immunoSEQ multiplex PCR; in TCRdb, only in-frame clones are kept and a portion is missing. Here the sample spans more than 200,000 clones, 70% to 80% being singletons. Input material: PBMCs. The source of these receptors is a man in his forties or fifties in good health and CMV-seronegative.

The chain has TRBV18 and TRBJ1-3; D unclear. The CDR3 sequence is 14 residues long. Germline V gene data show CDR1 as KGHSH and CDR2 as LQKENI. Trimming left V 3 bases short and J 0 bases short, with 6 bases between. DNA of the CDR3: TGTGCCAGCTCACCGTCCAACTCTGGAAACACCATATATTTT. This sequence encodes CASSPSNSGNTIYF.

The rearrangement joins TRBV5-6 to TRBJ1-2; unclear D gene. Trimming took 4 bases from V and 8 from J, leaving 12 bases between them. Germline CDR1 reads SGHDT; CDR2 reads YYEEEE. The CDR3 contains 12 residues. DNA for the CDR3: TGTGCCAGCAGCCCGGGAACGGTCGGCTACACCTTC. Protein product: CASSPGTVGYTF. Looking up the rest from reference TRBV5-6 and TRBJ1-2 gives the full variable domain: DAGVTQSPTHLIKTRGQQVTLRCSPKSGHDTVSWYQQALGQGPQFIFQYYEEEERQRGNFPDRFSGHQFPNYSSELNVNALLLGDSALYLCASSPGTVGYTFGSGTRLTVV.

This clone was observed a handful of times. The gene calls are TRBV9 and TRBJ2-3; D unclear. The germline V gene has CDR1 SGDLS and CDR2 YYNGEE. V dropped 0 bases and J dropped 2 bases, with 4 bases sitting between them. The CDR3 consists of 13 residues. Here the CDR3 DNA reads TGTGCCAGCAGCGTAGACTACACAGATACGCAGTATTTT. Protein: CASSVDYTDTQYF.

The chain joins TRBV7-2 to TRBJ1-3, with unresolved D. Per germline, CDR1 SGHTA and CDR2 FQGNSA. The V and J ends lost 0 bases and 3 bases respectively, with 6 bases between them. The CDR3 runs to 14 residues. In DNA, the CDR3 is TGTGCCAGCAGCTTAGCGCCCGGTGGAAACACCATATATTTT. Encoded protein: CASSLAPGGNTIYF.

V gene TRBV30 combines with J gene TRBJ2-7, with a tentative D call TRBD1 (6 bases). CDR1 is GTSNPN and CDR2 is SVGIG in the germline V gene (reference sequence). The CDR3 has 12 amino acids. The germline V and J ends were trimmed by 4 bases and 2 bases, with 9 bases remaining between them. CDR3 sequence (DNA): TGTGCCTGGATGGACAGCACCTACGAGCAGTACTTC. This codes for CAWMDSTYEQYF.

The chain couples TRBV7-2 to TRBJ2-2, with a tentative D call TRBD1 (5 bases). The CDR3 totals 17 residues. CDR1 and CDR2 from the germline V gene are SGHTA and FQGNSA. The ends were cut back, 1 base at V and 5 bases at J, with 17 bases in the middle. CDR3 region: CASSLDGPRAGTGELFF. CDR3 DNA sequence: TGTGCCAGCAGCTTAGACGGACCTAGGGCAGGGACCGGGGAGCTGTTTTTT.

The chain recombines TRBV28 with TRBJ2-3; perhaps TRBD2 as D (6 bases). Trimming pared 6 bases from V and 4 bases from J, leaving 17 bases between. Per germline, CDR1 MDHEN and CDR2 SYDVKM. This CDR3 has 15 amino acids. The DNA for the CDR3 is TGTGCCAGCAGCCCCATGGGACTCCTTCCAGATACGCAGTATTTT. Translation: CASSPMGLLPDTQYF. Together with reference TRBV28 and TRBJ2-3, the CDR3 gives the full variable domain: DVKVTQSSRYLVKRTGEKVFLECVQDMDHENMFWYRQDPGLGLRLIYFSYDVKMKEKGDIPEGYSVSREKKERFSLILESASTNQTSMYLCASSPMGLLPDTQYFGPGTRLTVL.

The chain is built from TRBV30 and TRBJ2-7, with 9 positions matching TRBD1. This CDR3 has 15 amino acids. V lost 0 bases and J lost 1; bases outside the gene matches: 4. Germline lookup yields CDR1 GTSNPN and CDR2 SVGIG (reference sequence). This CDR3 reads CAWSVAGTGSYEQYF. CDR3 in DNA: TGTGCCTGGAGTGTAGCCGGGACAGGGTCCTACGAGCAGTACTTC.

The chain has TRBV28 and TRBJ1-5; D uncertain. The CDR3 contains 13 residues. Germline CDR1 and CDR2: MDHEN and SYDVKM. V lost 3 bases, J lost 4 bases, and 7 bases lay in between. The CDR3: CASSFMSNQPQHF. CDR3 in DNA: TGTGCCAGCAGTTTCATGAGTAATCAGCCCCAGCATTTT.

In this sample, this clone turned up a few times. This same CDR3 is encoded by further DNA sequences in the sample. The J gene is TRBJ1-2, the V gene TRBV5-1; possible D gene TRBD1, 5 bases. Deletions cut 4 bases from V and 3 bases from J, with 10 bases between. The CDR3 runs to 13 residues. Germline V gene data show CDR1 as SGHRS and CDR2 as YFSETQ. This CDR3 reads CASSLDRDYGYTF. The CDR3 region has the DNA TGCGCCAGCAGCCTAGACAGAGACTATGGCTACACCTTC. The variable domain in full, completed from reference TRBV5-1 and TRBJ1-2, reads KAGVTQTPRYLIKTRGQQVTLSCSPISGHRSVSWYQQTPGQGLQFLFEYFSETQRNKGNFPGRFSGRQFSNSRSEMNVSTLELGDSALYLCASSLDRDYGYTFGSGTRLTVV.

The chain combines TRBV7-2 with TRBJ2-5; D not resolved. The CDR3 length is 15 residues. Trimming shortened V by 1 base and J by 2 bases, and 11 bases separated the two germline ends. Per germline, CDR1 SGHTA and CDR2 FQGNSA. The DNA of the CDR3 is TGTGCCAGCAGCTTAGATCCGGGTGATCAAGAGACCCAGTACTTC. It yields the protein CASSLDPGDQETQYF.

The chain couples TRBV9 to TRBJ2-7; D perhaps matches TRBD1 (6 bases). The CDR3 spans 16 residues. Trimming stripped 0 bases from V and 0 bases from J, with 13 bases between. Germline CDR1 and CDR2: SGDLS and YYNGEE. The CDR3 spells CASSVVGTPNSYEQYF. The CDR3, as DNA: TGTGCCAGCAGCGTAGTTGGGACACCTAACTCCTACGAGCAGTACTTC.

This clone has only a few counts. J is TRBJ1-5 and V is TRBV6-1; D gene uncertain. V lost 6 bases and J lost 9, with 9 bases in between. Germline V gene lookup returns CDR1 MNHNS and CDR2 SASEGT. The CDR3 is made up of 11 amino acids. CDR3 coding DNA: TGTGCCAGCAGCGCCTTGCGGCCCCAGCATTTT. Protein product: CASSALRPQHF.

The chain joins TRBV11-3 to TRBJ2-7; a weak D match, TRBD2 (5 bases). V was cut by 8 bases and J by 2 bases, with 13 bases left in between. This CDR3 region has 13 residues. Germline loops: CDR1 SGHNT, CDR2 YENEEA. The CDR3 protein is CASAPGGTYEQYF. The CDR3 DNA reads as TGTGCCAGCGCCCCAGGAGGAACCTACGAGCAGTACTTC.

This rearrangement joins TRBV30 to TRBJ2-1; 12 nucleotides align to TRBD2. Germline values: CDR1 GTSNPN, CDR2 SVGIG (reference sequence). There are 14 residues in the CDR3. The trim removed 4 bases at V and 8 bases at J, leaving 6 bases unmatched. The CDR3 DNA reads as TGTGCCTGGACCCTAGCGGGAGGGTTATATGAGCAGTTCTTC. Residues: CAWTLAGGLYEQFF.

The V and J genes are TRBV20-1 and TRBJ2-1, with D tentatively TRBD2 (5 bases). In germline, CDR1 is DFQATT, CDR2 SNEGSKA (reference sequence). The V gene lost 6 bases and the J gene lost 6 bases, with 9 bases spanning the gap. CDR3 size: 11 residues. The CDR3 region has the DNA TGCAGTGCCGAGAGGGCCAATGAGCAGTTCTTC. It encodes CSAERANEQFF.

The genes are TRBV19 and TRBJ2-3; D possibly corresponds to TRBD1 (5 bases). V gave up 5 bases and J gave up 2 bases, with 14 bases separating them. The CDR3 sequence is 15 residues long. CDR1 LNHDA and CDR2 SQIVND come from the germline V gene (reference sequence). Written as DNA, the CDR3 is TGTGCCAGTAGTCCTTGGGGCTACTTCACAGATACGCAGTATTTT. Protein: CASSPWGYFTDTQYF.

The chain uses TRBV12-5 and TRBJ1-3; 9 positions match TRBD1. The CDR3 sequence is 14 residues long. V lost 8 bases, J lost 3 bases, and 5 bases stayed unmatched. Germline CDR1 is LGHNT and CDR2 is FRNRAP. CDR3 coding DNA: TGTGCTAGTTCACAGGGGGCTATTGGAAACACCATATATTTT. Translated: CASSQGAIGNTIYF.

CDR3 sequence: CASSLNLAGQETQYF. The CDR3 bases are TGTGCCAGCAGCTTAAACCTAGCGGGCCAAGAGACCCAGTACTTC. This chain joins TRBV7-9 and TRBJ2-5; 8 bases map to TRBD2. The CDR3 consists of 15 residues. The V and J ends lost 2 bases and 1 base, in that order; junction bases with no gene match: 3. Germline CDR1 reads SEHNR; CDR2 reads FQNEAQ (reference sequence).

The chain uses TRBV6-1 and TRBJ2-1; 8 nucleotides match TRBD1. J lost 7 bases, V lost 4 bases, and 12 bases had no gene match. CDR1 is MNHNS and CDR2 is SASEGT in the germline V gene. The CDR3 covers 16 residues. The CDR3 DNA is TGTGCCAGCAGTGTAGCCTGGGACAGGCCCAGGAATGAGCAGTTCTTC. Its translation: CASSVAWDRPRNEQFF.